The following is a T cell receptor (beta chain) sequence with its context. The CDR3 length is 14 residues. Germline V gives CDR1 SGHTA, CDR2 FQGTGA. V was trimmed by 4 bases and J by 3 bases, leaving 12 bases between them. This sample was taken from a study of blood T cell repertoires in COVID-19. Study-wide background: COVID-19 samples collected from the United States, Italy and Spain covered acute and convalescent phases. The analysed material was cDNA or gDNA that came from T cells, B-cell-depleted T cells, or PBMCs.

Original analysis: Nucleated cell counts were estimated from reference gene primer amplification. Profiling relied on immunoSEQ multiplex PCR, and the TCRdb table lists in-frame clones only, not all of them. That table supplies the V and J calls and clone size; D and trimming were determined from the DNA. The sample contains roughly 290,000 clones, about 88% of which appear only once. Sequenced sample: peripheral blood. The sequence was obtained from a woman aged 60-75 years with acute or convalescent COVID-19. The gene calls are TRBV7-3 and TRBJ1-1; unclear D gene. CDR3 sequence reads: CASSSIKEDTEAFF. In DNA form, the CDR3 reads TGTGCCAGCAGCTCTATAAAGGAGGACACTGAAGCTTTCTTT.